These T cell receptor beta chains were read from a single sample in a study of spatial heterogeneity in lung cancer. TCRdb processed the 5' RACE reads anew with MiXCR; each CDR3 protein has one entry. The profile shows about 3,500 distinct CDR3 sequences, 4.9% of them singletons. This material consisted of lung tumor tissue, taken at surgery. The receptors were sampled from a female donor with early-stage non-small cell lung cancer. Each CDR3 is given with its conserved first and last residue. Each record gives: CDR3 DNA, CDR3 protein, V gene, J gene, clone size, D gene. D genes are given only for firm matches. Some rows have no size entry. The others give once, few or many, or a class for an expanded clone.

DNA: TGCAGTGCTACCTCCCCATATAGCAATCAGCCCCAGCATTTT
CDR3: CSATSPYSNQPQHF
V: TRBV20-1
J: TRBJ1-5
size: .
D: .

DNA: TGTGCCAGCCGGGCAGGGGGCGAGGGAGAGACCCAGTACTTC
CDR3: CASRAGGEGETQYF
V: TRBV7-9
J: TRBJ2-5
size: medium-sized
D: TRBD1

DNA: TGTGCCAGCAGTTTGACAGGCCAACAGGGGAATGGCTACACCTTC
CDR3: CASSLTGQQGNGYTF
V: TRBV27
J: TRBJ1-2
size: many
D: TRBD1

DNA: TGTGCCAGCAGTTTGAAGGGTGTCACTGAAGCTTTCTTT
CDR3: CASSLKGVTEAFF
V: TRBV6-6
J: TRBJ1-1
size: medium-sized
D: .

DNA: TGTGCCAGCACCAGGGGGGGGGGCAAAGAGACCCAGTACTTC
CDR3: CASTRGGGKETQYF
V: TRBV9
J: TRBJ2-5
size: many
D: .

DNA: TGTGCCAGCAGCTTAGTAGGCGGGGGGCCTTACAATGAGCAGTTCTTC
CDR3: CASSLVGGGPYNEQFF
V: TRBV7-9
J: TRBJ2-1
size: .
D: TRBD2

DNA: TGTGCCAGCAACCCCCGCAGCTATGATCAGCCCCAGCATTTT
CDR3: CASNPRSYDQPQHF
V: TRBV6-2/TRBV6-3
J: TRBJ1-5
size: medium-sized
D: .

DNA: TGTGCCAGCAGTTCTCGGCTAGCGGGGGGCGACAATGAGCAGTTCTTC
CDR3: CASSSRLAGGDNEQFF
V: TRBV12-3/TRBV12-4
J: TRBJ2-1
size: few
D: TRBD2

DNA: TGTGCCAGCAGCCCCGGGACAAACCGACGGGACAATGAGCAGTTCTTC
CDR3: CASSPGTNRRDNEQFF
V: TRBV7-9
J: TRBJ2-1
size: many
D: .

DNA: TGTGCCAGCAATCTGAGAGGGCAAGAGACCCAGTACTTC
CDR3: CASNLRGQETQYF
V: TRBV12-3/TRBV12-4
J: TRBJ2-5
size: medium-sized
D: .

DNA: TGTGCCAGCAGCGCCCCAGGGGGCACTAATGAAAAACTGTTTTTT
CDR3: CASSAPGGTNEKLFF
V: TRBV9
J: TRBJ1-4
size: medium-sized
D: TRBD1

DNA: TGCGCCAGCAGCTTTAGAAGCGGGTACGAGCAGTACTTC
CDR3: CASSFRSGYEQYF
V: TRBV5-1
J: TRBJ2-7
size: many
D: .

DNA: TGTGCCAGCAGTGAGAACAGGGAACGTCAGCCCCAGCATTTT
CDR3: CASSENRERQPQHF
V: TRBV2
J: TRBJ1-5
size: medium-sized
D: .

DNA: TGTGCCAGCAGGGCGGGACAGGCCAACCAAGAGACCCAGTACTTC
CDR3: CASRAGQANQETQYF
V: TRBV6-1
J: TRBJ2-5
size: medium-sized
D: TRBD1

DNA: TGTGCCTGGATGTCGGGGGGGAACACCGGGGAGCTGTTTTTT
CDR3: CAWMSGGNTGELFF
V: TRBV30
J: TRBJ2-2
size: many
D: TRBD2

DNA: TGTGCCCATCGCCGGGGACTAGAGACCCAGTACTTC
CDR3: CAHRRGLETQYF
V: TRBV3-2
J: TRBJ2-5
size: .
D: .

DNA: TGTGCCAGCAGCTCCTTCCTCGGAGCCTCCTACGAGCAGTACTTC
CDR3: CASSSFLGASYEQYF
V: TRBV6-2/TRBV6-3
J: TRBJ2-7
size: medium-sized
D: .

DNA: TGTGCCAGCAGCCAAGAAGCCGGGGAAGAGACCCAGTACTTC
CDR3: CASSQEAGEETQYF
V: TRBV4-2
J: TRBJ2-5
size: many
D: .

DNA: TGTGCCAGCAGCTTAGGGGCCAGGGACTACGAGCAGTACTTC
CDR3: CASSLGARDYEQYF
V: TRBV7-8
J: TRBJ2-7
size: many
D: .

DNA: TGTGCCAGCAGTTTAAGCAAGGTCGCTGGGGCCAACGTCCTGACTTTC
CDR3: CASSLSKVAGANVLTF
V: TRBV12-3/TRBV12-4
J: TRBJ2-6
size: few
D: .

DNA: TGTGCCAGTAGTACCACCGGGCGTTCCTACGAGCAGTACTTC
CDR3: CASSTTGRSYEQYF
V: TRBV19
J: TRBJ2-7
size: many
D: .

DNA: TGTGCCAGCAGCCAAGACAGGGGTGGGGGCTATGGCTACACCTTC
CDR3: CASSQDRGGGYGYTF
V: TRBV4-2
J: TRBJ1-2
size: many
D: .

DNA: TGCGCCAGCAGTTGGACAGGGGATGTGGAAAAACTGTTTTTT
CDR3: CASSWTGDVEKLFF
V: TRBV10-2
J: TRBJ1-4
size: medium-sized
D: TRBD1

DNA: TGTGCCAGCAGCTCGACAGGGGGATTGAACACTGAAGCTTTCTTT
CDR3: CASSSTGGLNTEAFF
V: TRBV11-2
J: TRBJ1-1
size: medium-sized
D: TRBD1

DNA: TGTGCCAGCAGCTTAGATTACAGCGGGGAGCTGTTTTTT
CDR3: CASSLDYSGELFF
V: TRBV11-3
J: TRBJ2-2
size: many
D: .

DNA: TGTGCCAGCAGCAGGACAGGGGGACTTTCACCCCTCCACTTT
CDR3: CASSRTGGLSPLHF
V: TRBV6-5
J: TRBJ1-6
size: medium-sized
D: TRBD1

DNA: TGCAGTGCTCCCCGGGGGCAGGGTGGGTACGAGCAGTACTTC
CDR3: CSAPRGQGGYEQYF
V: TRBV20-1
J: TRBJ2-7
size: medium-sized
D: .

DNA: TGTGCCAGCAGTTTGAGTAGCGGCTCCTACAATGAGCAGTTCTTC
CDR3: CASSLSSGSYNEQFF
V: TRBV12-3/TRBV12-4
J: TRBJ2-1
size: many
D: .

DNA: TGTGCCAGCAGCACCCGCCGGGACAGGTACACAGATACGCAGTATTTT
CDR3: CASSTRRDRYTDTQYF
V: TRBV12-3/TRBV12-4
J: TRBJ2-3
size: many
D: TRBD1

DNA: TGTGCCAGCAGCCCCCAGACATGGCACACCGGGGAGCTGTTTTTT
CDR3: CASSPQTWHTGELFF
V: TRBV5-6
J: TRBJ2-2
size: .
D: .

DNA: TGTGCCAGTAGTATGCGGGCGCGGGATAGCAATCAGCCCCAGCATTTT
CDR3: CASSMRARDSNQPQHF
V: TRBV19
J: TRBJ1-5
size: many
D: .

DNA: TGTGCCAGCAGTTTACCCGGCCAGGGACAGGGCTACACCTTC
CDR3: CASSLPGQGQGYTF
V: TRBV12-3/TRBV12-4
J: TRBJ1-2
size: many
D: TRBD1

DNA: TGTGCCAGCCAAATCCAGGGTAGGAGCTACGAGCAGTACTTC
CDR3: CASQIQGRSYEQYF
V: TRBV2
J: TRBJ2-7
size: medium-sized
D: .

DNA: TGTGCCACCAGCAGGTGGGAGGCTACCCGCCTTAGCAATGAGCAGTTCTTC
CDR3: CATSRWEATRLSNEQFF
V: TRBV15
J: TRBJ2-1
size: many
D: .

DNA: TGCAGTGCTAGGGAACAGGGGGCTTTCAATGAAAAACTGTTTTTT
CDR3: CSAREQGAFNEKLFF
V: TRBV20-1
J: TRBJ1-4
size: many
D: TRBD1

DNA: TGCAGCGTTGAACCCTCCGGGGGGGCACCAAACATTCAGTACTTC
CDR3: CSVEPSGGAPNIQYF
V: TRBV29-1
J: TRBJ2-4
size: many
D: TRBD2

DNA: TGTGCCAGCAGTTCAGGGATTGAAGCTTTCTTT
CDR3: CASSSGIEAFF
V: TRBV6-5
J: TRBJ1-1
size: medium-sized
D: .

DNA: TGTGCCAGTAGTATCGGAGCGGGAGGCCCCCATGAGCAGTTCTTC
CDR3: CASSIGAGGPHEQFF
V: TRBV19
J: TRBJ2-1
size: .
D: TRBD2

DNA: TGCAGTGCTTCCTGTCCGGAGGTCGAGTACTTC
CDR3: CSASCPEVEYF
V: TRBV20-1
J: TRBJ2-7
size: many
D: .

DNA: TGTGCCAGCAGCCCAGGGGGGAAAGAGACCCAGTACTTC
CDR3: CASSPGGKETQYF
V: TRBV6-2/TRBV6-3
J: TRBJ2-5
size: many
D: .

DNA: TGCAGCGTCCGCTTGGTCGTGAACACTGAAGCTTTCTTT
CDR3: CSVRLVVNTEAFF
V: TRBV29-1
J: TRBJ1-1
size: medium-sized
D: .

DNA: TGCAGCGTTGAACAGGGGGAGGGGACGGGATACTTC
CDR3: CSVEQGEGTGYF
V: TRBV29-1
J: TRBJ2-7
size: many
D: .

DNA: TGTGCCAGCAGCTTATCGACAGGTTCTGGGGCCAACGTCCTGACTTTC
CDR3: CASSLSTGSGANVLTF
V: TRBV7-3
J: TRBJ2-6
size: many
D: .

DNA: TGTGCCTTATCCCGGGGGCCCTCCTACAATGAGCAGTTCTTC
CDR3: CALSRGPSYNEQFF
V: TRBV28
J: TRBJ2-1
size: many
D: .

DNA: TGCGCCAGCAGCCAGGCAGGGGGCAATCAGCCCCAGCATTTT
CDR3: CASSQAGGNQPQHF
V: TRBV4-3
J: TRBJ1-5
size: many
D: .

DNA: TGTGCCAGCAGCTTAGAGGGGGAACGCAATTCACCCCTCCACTTT
CDR3: CASSLEGERNSPLHF
V: TRBV13
J: TRBJ1-6
size: medium-sized
D: .

DNA: TGTGCCAGCAGCTTAGTACCGGGACAGGGATTTGGCTACACCTTC
CDR3: CASSLVPGQGFGYTF
V: TRBV7-6
J: TRBJ1-2
size: medium-sized
D: TRBD1

DNA: TGCAGGGCGGCGAGACTAGCGGGGGGGAAGGAGCAGTTCTTC
CDR3: CRAARLAGGKEQFF
V: TRBV20-1
J: TRBJ2-1
size: once
D: TRBD2

DNA: TGTGCCAGCAGTCTCCAGGGGGGGAACACTGAAGCTTTCTTT
CDR3: CASSLQGGNTEAFF
V: TRBV28
J: TRBJ1-1
size: medium-sized
D: TRBD1

DNA: TGCAGTGCTAGATCATGGGGGGGGTCCTACGAGCAGTACTTC
CDR3: CSARSWGGSYEQYF
V: TRBV20-1
J: TRBJ2-7
size: medium-sized
D: TRBD2

DNA: TGTGCCAGCAGCCCATCCAGGGGAACCTATGGCTACACCTTC
CDR3: CASSPSRGTYGYTF
V: TRBV7-6
J: TRBJ1-2
size: medium-sized
D: .

DNA: TGTGCCAGCAGCCAAGGAGGATTTTTCTCACCCCTCCACTTT
CDR3: CASSQGGFFSPLHF
V: TRBV14
J: TRBJ1-6
size: medium-sized
D: .